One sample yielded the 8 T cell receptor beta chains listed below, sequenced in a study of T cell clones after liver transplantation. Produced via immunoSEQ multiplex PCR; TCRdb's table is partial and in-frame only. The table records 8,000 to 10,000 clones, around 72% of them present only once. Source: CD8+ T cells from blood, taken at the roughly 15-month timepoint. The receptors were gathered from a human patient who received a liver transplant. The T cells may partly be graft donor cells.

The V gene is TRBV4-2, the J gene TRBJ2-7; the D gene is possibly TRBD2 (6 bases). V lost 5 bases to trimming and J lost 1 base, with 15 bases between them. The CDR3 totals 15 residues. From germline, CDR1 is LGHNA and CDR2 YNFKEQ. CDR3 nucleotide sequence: TGTGCCAGCAGCTTGGGGGGAGACGGATCCTACGAGCAGTACGTC. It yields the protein CASSLGGDGSYEQYV.

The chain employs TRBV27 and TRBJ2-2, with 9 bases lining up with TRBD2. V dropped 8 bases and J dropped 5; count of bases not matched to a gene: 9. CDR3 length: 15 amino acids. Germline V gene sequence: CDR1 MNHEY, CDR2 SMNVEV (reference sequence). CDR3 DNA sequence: TGTGCCAGCCGAGCGGGAGGAATTACGACCGGGGAGCTGTTTTTT. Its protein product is CASRAGGITTGELFF.

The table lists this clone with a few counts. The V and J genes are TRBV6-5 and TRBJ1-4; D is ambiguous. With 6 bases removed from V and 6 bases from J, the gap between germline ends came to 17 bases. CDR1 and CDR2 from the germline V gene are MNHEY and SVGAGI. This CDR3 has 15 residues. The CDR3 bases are TGTGCCAGCAGCCCATCGTGGGGAACGGATGAAAAACTGTTTTTT. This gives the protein CASSPSWGTDEKLFF.

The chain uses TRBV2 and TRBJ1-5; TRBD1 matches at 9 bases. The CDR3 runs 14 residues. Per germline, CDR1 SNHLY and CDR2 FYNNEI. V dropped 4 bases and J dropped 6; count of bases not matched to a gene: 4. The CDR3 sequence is CASSGDRVSQPQHF. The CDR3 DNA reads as TGTGCCAGCAGTGGGGACAGGGTAAGTCAGCCCCAGCATTTT. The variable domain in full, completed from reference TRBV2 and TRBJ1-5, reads EPEVTQTPSHQVTQMGQEVILRCVPISNHLYFYWYRQILGQKVEFLVSFYNNEISEKSEIFDDQFSVERPDGSNFTLKIRSTKLEDSAMYFCASSGDRVSQPQHFGDGTRLSIL.

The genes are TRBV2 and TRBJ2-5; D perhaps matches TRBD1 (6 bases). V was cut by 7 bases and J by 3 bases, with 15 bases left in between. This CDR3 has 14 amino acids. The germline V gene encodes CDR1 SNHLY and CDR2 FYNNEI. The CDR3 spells CASTLGTWEETQYF. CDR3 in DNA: TGTGCCAGCACCCTAGGGACATGGGAAGAGACCCAGTACTTC.

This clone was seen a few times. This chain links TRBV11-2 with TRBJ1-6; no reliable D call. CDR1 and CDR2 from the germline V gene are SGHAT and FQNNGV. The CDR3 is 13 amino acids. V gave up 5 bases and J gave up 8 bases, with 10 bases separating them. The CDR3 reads CASSHNTDSPLHF. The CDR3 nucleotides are TGTGCCAGCAGCCATAACACCGATTCACCCCTCCACTTT.

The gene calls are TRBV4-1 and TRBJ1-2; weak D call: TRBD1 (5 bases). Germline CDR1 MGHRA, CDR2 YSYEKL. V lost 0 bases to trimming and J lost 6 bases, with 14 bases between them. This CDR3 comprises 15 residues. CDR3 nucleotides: TGCGCCAGCAGCCAAGATTCCAGGGAATGGGATGGCTACACCTTC. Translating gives CASSQDSREWDGYTF.

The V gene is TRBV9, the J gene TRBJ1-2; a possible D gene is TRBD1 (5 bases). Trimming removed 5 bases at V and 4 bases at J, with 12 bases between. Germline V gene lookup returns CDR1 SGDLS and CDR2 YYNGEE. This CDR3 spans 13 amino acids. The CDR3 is CASSSGLLYGYTF. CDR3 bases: TGTGCCAGCAGTTCGGGACTTCTCTATGGCTACACCTTC.